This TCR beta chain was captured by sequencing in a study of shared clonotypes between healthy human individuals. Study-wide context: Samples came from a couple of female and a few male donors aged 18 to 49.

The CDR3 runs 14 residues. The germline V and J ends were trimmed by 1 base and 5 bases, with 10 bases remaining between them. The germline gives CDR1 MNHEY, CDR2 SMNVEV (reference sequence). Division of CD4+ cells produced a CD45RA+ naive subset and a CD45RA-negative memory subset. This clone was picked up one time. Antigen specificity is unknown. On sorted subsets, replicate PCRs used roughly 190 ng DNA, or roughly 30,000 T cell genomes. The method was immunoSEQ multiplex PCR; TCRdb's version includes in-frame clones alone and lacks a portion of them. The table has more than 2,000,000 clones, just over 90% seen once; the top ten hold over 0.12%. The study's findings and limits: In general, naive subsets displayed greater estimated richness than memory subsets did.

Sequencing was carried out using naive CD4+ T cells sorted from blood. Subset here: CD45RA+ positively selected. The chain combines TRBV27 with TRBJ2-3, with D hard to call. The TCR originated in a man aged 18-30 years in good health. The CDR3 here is CASSLLTVGDTQYF. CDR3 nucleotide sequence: TGTGCCAGCAGTTTATTAACGGTGGGAGATACGCAGTATTTT.